This entry lists 13 T cell receptor beta chains sequenced from one sample in a study of blood T cell repertoires in COVID-19. Clones were read by immunoSEQ multiplex PCR, and TCRdb kept only the in-frame ones, dropping some. Here the sample spans approximately 270,000 clones, approximately 86% being singletons. Source material: peripheral blood. These receptors were collected from a middle-aged man with active or convalescent COVID-19.

The CDR3 protein is CATRGGVDQPQHF. DNA of the CDR3: TGTGCCACCAGAGGAGGGGTCGATCAGCCCCAGCATTTT. The V call is TRBV10-3, the J call TRBJ1-5; TRBD1 is a possible D gene (5 bases). The V gene lost 10 bases and the J gene lost 5 bases, with 15 bases spanning the gap. The CDR3 spans 13 residues. Germline V gene sequence: CDR1 ENHRY, CDR2 SYGVKD.

This chain links TRBV15 with TRBJ1-1; TRBD1 matches 8 bases. Losses at the gene ends were 4 bases for V and 6 bases for J; bases not matched to a gene: 10. Germline CDR1 and CDR2: LNHNV and YYDKDF (reference sequence). The CDR3 is 15 residues long. The CDR3 protein is CATSTRTGLGAEAFF. As DNA, the CDR3 is TGTGCCACCAGCACCAGGACAGGGTTGGGGGCTGAAGCTTTCTTT.

This clone was counted between two and nine times. J is TRBJ1-6 and V is TRBV30; D is possibly TRBD1 (5 bases). V lost 5 bases, J lost 4 bases, and 9 bases lay in between. This CDR3 has 13 amino acids. Germline CDR1 is GTSNPN and CDR2 is SVGIG (reference sequence). The CDR3 loop reads CAWDQGYNSPLHF. The CDR3 DNA reads TGTGCCTGGGATCAGGGATATAATTCACCCCTCCACTTT.

The CDR3 DNA sequence: TGTGCCAGCAGCTGGAGGGGACAGTATAGCAATCAGCCCCAGCATTTT. It is translated as CASSWRGQYSNQPQHF. The chain uses TRBV7-2 and TRBJ1-5; TRBD1 aligns across 7 bases. CDR3 size: 16 residues. Germline lookup yields CDR1 SGHTA and CDR2 FQGNSA. The V segment lost 4 bases and the J segment 0 bases; nucleotides outside the gene matches: 6.

This chain connects TRBV11-3 to TRBJ2-5, with D perhaps TRBD1 (6 bases). Deletions cut 4 bases from V and 5 bases from J, with 17 bases between. The CDR3 covers 15 residues. CDR1 and CDR2 (germline): SGHNT, YENEEA. Here the CDR3 DNA reads TGTGCCAGCAGCTCCCCGGGACAACCTTTCGAGACCCAGTACTTC. Translation gives CASSSPGQPFETQYF. Full variable domain (outside the CDR3, taken from reference TRBV11-3 and TRBJ2-5): EAGVVQSPRYKIIEKKQPVAFWCNPISGHNTLYWYLQNLGQGPELLIRYENEEAVDDSQLPKDRFSAERLKGVDSTLKIQPAELGDSAVYLCASSSPGQPFETQYFGPGTRLLVL.

The genes are TRBV7-3 and TRBJ2-7; 10 positions agree with TRBD2. Trimming at V came to 3 bases and at J to 4 bases, leaving 6 bases not matched to a gene. Germline V gives CDR1 SGHTA, CDR2 FQGTGA. The CDR3 runs 15 residues. The DNA of the CDR3 is TGTGCCAGCAGCTTGGGGGCTAGCGGGAGTTACGAGCAGTACTTC. It translates to CASSLGASGSYEQYF.

This clone has a single count. V and J are TRBV6-6 and TRBJ1-2; 8 positions agree with TRBD1. Per germline, CDR1 MNHNY and CDR2 SVGAGI (reference sequence). V was pared by 5 bases and J by 8 bases, with 7 bases of the junction left unmatched. The CDR3 runs to 13 residues. The CDR3 nucleotides read TGTGCCAGCAGTCTCGACAGGGACAGGGGCTACACCTTC. It translates to CASSLDRDRGYTF.

The genes are TRBV5-1 and TRBJ2-2; 9 nucleotides match TRBD1. The V gene end was trimmed by 4 bases and the J gene end by 7 bases; junction bases not matched to a gene: 11. The length of the CDR3 is 16 residues. Germline CDR1 SGHRS, CDR2 YFSETQ. The CDR3 DNA is TGCGCCAGCAGCCTGAACCGGGACAGGGCCGGCGGGGAGCTGTTTTTT. Its protein product is CASSLNRDRAGGELFF.

V and J are TRBV28 and TRBJ1-3; the match to TRBD1 covers 8 bases. CDR1 and CDR2 from the germline V gene are MDHEN and SYDVKM. J was trimmed by 0 bases and V by 6 bases; bases with no gene match: 10. The CDR3 is made up of 17 amino acids. The CDR3: CASRGQVARSSGNTIYF. In DNA form, the CDR3 reads TGTGCCAGCAGGGGACAGGTCGCGAGGAGCTCTGGAAACACCATATATTTT.

This clone has only one observation. V gene TRBV19 combines with J gene TRBJ1-4; D is ambiguous. The germline gives CDR1 LNHDA, CDR2 SQIVND (reference sequence). Between the trimmed V and J ends, which lost 3 bases and 5 bases, there was a span of 10 bases. The CDR3 has 14 amino acids. The CDR3 loop is CASSIGQRNEKLFF. The CDR3 DNA reads TGTGCCAGTAGTATTGGGCAGCGGAATGAAAAACTGTTTTTT.

This chain connects TRBV10-3 to TRBJ2-7; 8 bases line up with TRBD1. V was clipped by 8 bases and J by 5 bases; unmatched bases: 5. Germline values: CDR1 ENHRY, CDR2 SYGVKD. The CDR3 has 12 amino acids. CDR3 loop: CAIGQGENEQYF. CDR3 nucleotides: TGTGCCATCGGACAGGGTGAGAACGAGCAGTACTTC.

The chain carries TRBV4-1 and TRBJ2-5, with D tentatively TRBD2 (5 bases). Per germline, CDR1 MGHRA and CDR2 YSYEKL. CDR3 size: 14 residues. The V gene lost 3 bases and the J gene lost 5 bases, with 13 bases spanning the gap. CDR3 amino acids: CASSQDWTAETQYF. In DNA form, the CDR3 reads TGCGCCAGCAGCCAGGACTGGACCGCTGAGACCCAGTACTTC.

The chain joins TRBV5-1 to TRBJ2-1, with a possible D match to TRBD2 (5 bases). The CDR3 has 15 amino acids. The V end lost 0 bases, the J end lost 8 bases, and 15 bases lay between the germline ends. CDR1 and CDR2 (germline): SGHRS, YFSETQ. The CDR3 spells CASSLVDSRWDEQFF. The CDR3 DNA reads TGCGCCAGCAGCTTGGTGGACTCTCGATGGGATGAGCAGTTCTTC.